The present TCR beta chain was sequenced within a study of blood T cell repertoires in COVID-19. Study-level background: Collection of acute and convalescent COVID-19 samples took place in the United States, Italy and Spain.

In terms of age and location, participants ranged from about 18 to 89 years and lived in approximately 26 US areas. Cohorts were assigned according to the clinical history that participants reported. The assay was immunoSEQ multiplex PCR, and TCRdb's table has in-frame clones only and misses some. The repertoire holds roughly 250,000 clones, with approximately 90% as singletons. V was shortened by 4 bases and J by 0 bases, with 19 bases between the two germline ends. Germline V lookup: CDR1 SGHNT, CDR2 YYREEE (reference sequence). The CDR3 sequence is 17 residues long. The chain uses TRBV5-4 and TRBJ2-5; D is possibly TRBD2 (6 bases). The clonotype was recovered from a man over 45 who had been exposed to COVID-19. Sample: PBMCs or T cells enriched from blood (not recorded which). In nucleotides, the CDR3 is TGTGCCAGCAGCCCCTCCTCGTTTCGCGGGGACCAAGAGACCCAGTACTTC. Its translation: CASSPSSFRGDQETQYF.